This T cell receptor (beta chain) was identified during a study of blood T cells in healthy people across ages. On the study more broadly: Per every two T cells, about one barcoded beta molecule was captured by template switching. General observations from the study: Higher naive T cell percentage went strongly together with higher TCR beta diversity.

Trimming took 3 bases from V and 5 from J; bases not matched to a gene: 19. The CDR3 has 19 amino acids. Germline V CDR1 and CDR2: MGHRA, YSYEKL. A minimum of 6.5 million PBMCs was isolated per sample. The authors ran a second PCR of 7 to 11 cycles using a sample-barcoded 5' primer and a J-beta primer mix. TCRdb fed the 5' RACE reads into MiXCR, producing one record per CDR3 protein. The sample lists more than 900,000 distinct CDR3 sequences; about 25% were seen once. Comments on this clonotype: Its target is unknown.

Separately, the same data were catalogued under a study of T cells of mothers and their children.

The material sequenced was blood. The V gene is TRBV4-1, the J gene TRBJ2-7; 10 bases map to TRBD2. The receptor was derived from a girl under 10 years old in good health. CDR3 amino acids: CASSHAAGASGSLVDEQYF. In DNA, the CDR3 is TGCGCCAGCAGCCATGCTGCCGGGGCTAGCGGGAGTTTGGTCGACGAGCAGTACTTC.